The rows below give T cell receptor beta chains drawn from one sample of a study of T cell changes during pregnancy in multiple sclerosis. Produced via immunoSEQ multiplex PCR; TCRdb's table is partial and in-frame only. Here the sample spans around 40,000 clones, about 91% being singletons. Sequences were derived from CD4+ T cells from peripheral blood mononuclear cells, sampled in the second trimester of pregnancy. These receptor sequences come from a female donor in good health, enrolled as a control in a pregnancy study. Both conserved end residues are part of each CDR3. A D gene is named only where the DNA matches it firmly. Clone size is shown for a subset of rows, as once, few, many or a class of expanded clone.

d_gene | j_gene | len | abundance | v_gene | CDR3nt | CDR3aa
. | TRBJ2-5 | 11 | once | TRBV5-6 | TGTGCCAGCAGCTTGGGGAGTGCCCAGTACTTC | CASSLGSAQYF
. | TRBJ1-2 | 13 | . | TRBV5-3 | TGTGCCGCGGGTCTGCCCGGGAACTATGGCTACACCTTC | CAAGLPGNYGYTF
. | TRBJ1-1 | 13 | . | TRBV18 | TGTGCCAGCTCACCCTCAGGGCTCACTGAAGCTTTCTTT | CASSPSGLTEAFF
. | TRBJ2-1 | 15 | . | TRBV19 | TGTGCCAGTAGTATTTCGGGGGACTCCTACAATGAGCAGTTCTTC | CASSISGDSYNEQFF
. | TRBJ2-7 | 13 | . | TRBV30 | TGTGCCTGGAGTCCGGGGATCTCCTACGAGCAGTACTTC | CAWSPGISYEQYF
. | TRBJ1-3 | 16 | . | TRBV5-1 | TGCGCCAGCAGCTTGGCCGGGATCCACTCTGGAAACACCATATATTTT | CASSLAGIHSGNTIYF
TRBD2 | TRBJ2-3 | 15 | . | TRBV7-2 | TGTGCCAGCAGCCCAGCGGGACTAGCGGGAACAACGCAGTATTTT | CASSPAGLAGTTQYF
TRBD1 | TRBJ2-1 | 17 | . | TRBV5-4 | TGTGCCAGCAGCTTGGAGGGGGCGAGGTTTGACTACAATGAGCAGTTCTTC | CASSLEGARFDYNEQFF
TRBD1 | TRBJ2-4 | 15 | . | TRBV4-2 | TGTGCCAGCAGCCCCGGACAGGGGGCGGTAGACATTCAGTACTTC | CASSPGQGAVDIQYF
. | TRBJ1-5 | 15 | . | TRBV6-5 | TGTGCCAGCAGGGGCAGGGCCGCAAGTAATCAGCCCCAGCATTTT | CASRGRAASNQPQHF
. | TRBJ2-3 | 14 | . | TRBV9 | TGTGCCAGCAGCGTAGTACAGTTCACAGATACGCAGTATTTT | CASSVVQFTDTQYF
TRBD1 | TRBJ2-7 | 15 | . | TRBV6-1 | TGTGCCAGCGGAGGACAGGGGGCGTTCGTCTACGAGCAGTACTTC | CASGGQGAFVYEQYF
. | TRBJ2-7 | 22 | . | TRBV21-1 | TGTGCCAGCAGCAAAGCTCTTAAGAGCGGGTGGGGACTAGCGGCCCGCTCAAGGGAGCAGTACTTC | CASSKALKSGWGLAARSREQYF
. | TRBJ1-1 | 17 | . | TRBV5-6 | TGTGCCAGCAGCCCCTGGTTCGGAACAGGTGCGAACACTGAAGCTTTCTTT | CASSPWFGTGANTEAFF
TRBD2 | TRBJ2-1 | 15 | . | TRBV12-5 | TGTGCTAGTGGTTACAGCGGGAGAACCTACAATGAGCAGTTCTTC | CASGYSGRTYNEQFF
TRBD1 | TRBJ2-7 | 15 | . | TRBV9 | TGTGCCAGCAGCCCAGGACAGGGGGCCGCCTACGAGCAGTACTTC | CASSPGQGAAYEQYF
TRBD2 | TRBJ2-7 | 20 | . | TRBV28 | TGTGCCAGCAGTTTATTTCTCCAGCGGGAGGGATCACCTCCAGGGTACGAGCAGTACTTC | CASSLFLQREGSPPGYEQYF
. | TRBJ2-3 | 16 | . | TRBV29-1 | TGCAGCTGGACCCCAGGGGCCGCCGCGGGCACAGATACGCAGTATTTT | CSWTPGAAAGTDTQYF
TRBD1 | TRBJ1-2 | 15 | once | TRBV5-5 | TGTGCCAGCAGCCTACCAGGACAGGAGGCTTATGGCTACACCTTC | CASSLPGQEAYGYTF
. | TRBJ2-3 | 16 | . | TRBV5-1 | TGCGCCAGCAGCTTGGAGCGCGGGAAAAAGTTAGATACGCAGTATTTT | CASSLERGKKLDTQYF
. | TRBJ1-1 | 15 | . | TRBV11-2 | TGTGCCAGCAGCTTAGTTTGGGGGCCGGGCACTGAAGCTTTCTTT | CASSLVWGPGTEAFF
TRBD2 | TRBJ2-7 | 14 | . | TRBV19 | TGTGCCAGTAGTTCGGGACTAATCTCCTACGAGCAGTACTTC | CASSSGLISYEQYF
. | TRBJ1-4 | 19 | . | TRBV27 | TGTGCCAGCAGTTTATTTCCCCCCGGGACTCAAGGGACTAATGAAAAACTGTTTTTT | CASSLFPPGTQGTNEKLFF
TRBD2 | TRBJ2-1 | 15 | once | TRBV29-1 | TGCAGCGTTGAGGCTAGCGGGGGTGCCTACAATGAGCAGTTCTTC | CSVEASGGAYNEQFF
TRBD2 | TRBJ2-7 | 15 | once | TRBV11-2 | TGTGCCAGCAGCTACTTAGCGGGAGGGGACTACGAGCAGTACTTC | CASSYLAGGDYEQYF
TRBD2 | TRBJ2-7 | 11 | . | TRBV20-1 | TGCAGTGCTAGCGTCCTAGCGGGGCAGTACTTC | CSASVLAGQYF
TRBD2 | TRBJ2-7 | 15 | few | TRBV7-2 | TGTGCCAGCAGCTTAGGGACTAGCGGGAGGTACGAGCAGTACTTC | CASSLGTSGRYEQYF
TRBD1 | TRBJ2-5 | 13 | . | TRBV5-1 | TGCGCCAGCAGCCGGACAGGGGAGGAGACCCAGTACTTC | CASSRTGEETQYF
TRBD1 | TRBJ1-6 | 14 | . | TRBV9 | TGTGCCAGCAGCGTAGTAGGGGGCAATTCACCCCTCCACTTT | CASSVVGGNSPLHF
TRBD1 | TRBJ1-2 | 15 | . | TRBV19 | TGTGCCAGTAGTATCGGGACAGGGCGGGGGTATGGCTACACCTTC | CASSIGTGRGYGYTF
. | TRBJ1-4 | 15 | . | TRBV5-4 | TGTGCCAGCAGTTCAAGAACAGCAGATAATGAAAAACTGTTTTTT | CASSSRTADNEKLFF
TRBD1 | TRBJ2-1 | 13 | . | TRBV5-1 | TGCGCCAGCAGCCTGGGACAGGGCAGTGAGCAGTTCTTC | CASSLGQGSEQFF
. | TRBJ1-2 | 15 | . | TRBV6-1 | TGTGCCAGCAGCGGGGTGACGGCAAGCGTCTATGGCTACACCTTC | CASSGVTASVYGYTF
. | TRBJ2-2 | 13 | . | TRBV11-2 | TGTGCCAGCAGCTCACAGGGAACCGGGGAGCTGTTTTTT | CASSSQGTGELFF
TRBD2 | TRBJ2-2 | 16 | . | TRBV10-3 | TGTGCCATCTATATGGGGACTAGCGGGAGTGCCGGGGAGCTGTTTTTT | CAIYMGTSGSAGELFF
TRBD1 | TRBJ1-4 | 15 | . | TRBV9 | TGTGCCAGCAGCTTTCGCAGGGGGCAGGGTGAAAAACTGTTTTTT | CASSFRRGQGEKLFF
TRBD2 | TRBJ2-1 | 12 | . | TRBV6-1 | TGTGCCAGCAGACTAGCGGGCAATGAGCAGTTCTTC | CASRLAGNEQFF
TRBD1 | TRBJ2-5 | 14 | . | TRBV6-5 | TGTGCCAGCAGAGGGACAGGGTTACGAGAGACCCAGTACTTC | CASRGTGLRETQYF
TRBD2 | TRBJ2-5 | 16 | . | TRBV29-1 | TGCAGCGTTCGCGGGACTAGCGGGAGAATCCTCGAGACCCAGTACTTC | CSVRGTSGRILETQYF
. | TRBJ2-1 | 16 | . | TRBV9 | TGTGCCAGCAGCGTAGGCGGCAGTCCAGCCTACAATGAGCAGTTCTTC | CASSVGGSPAYNEQFF
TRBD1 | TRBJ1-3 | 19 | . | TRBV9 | TGTGCCAGCAGCGCCCTGACGGGGACAGGGGCCTCCTCTGGAAACACCATATATTTT | CASSALTGTGASSGNTIYF
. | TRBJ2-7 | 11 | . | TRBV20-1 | TGCAGTGCGGACACAGCCTACGAGCAGTACTTC | CSADTAYEQYF
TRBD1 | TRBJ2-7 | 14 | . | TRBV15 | TGTGCCACCGCCCGGGACAGGGGTCCCTACGAGCAGTACTTC | CATARDRGPYEQYF
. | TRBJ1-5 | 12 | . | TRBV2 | TGTGCCAGCAGTGGTGGAGCAAGGCCCCAGCATTTT | CASSGGARPQHF
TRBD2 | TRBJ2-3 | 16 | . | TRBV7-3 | TGTGCCAGCAGCTCGGGACTAGCGGGGCTATCAGATACGCAGTATTTT | CASSSGLAGLSDTQYF
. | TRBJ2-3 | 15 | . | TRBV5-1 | TGCGCCAGCAGCTTGTGGGGGGATCACACAGATACGCAGTATTTT | CASSLWGDHTDTQYF
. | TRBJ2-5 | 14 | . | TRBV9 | TGTGCCAGCAGCACCCAATCGGCGGGGGAGACCCAGTACTTC | CASSTQSAGETQYF
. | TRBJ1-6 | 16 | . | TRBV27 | TGTGCCAGCAGTTTTCTTCCGGGACACCTTAATTCACCCCTCCACTTT | CASSFLPGHLNSPLHF
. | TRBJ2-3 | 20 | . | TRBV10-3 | TGTGCCATCAGTGAGTCGACGTGGACCGGCAGGGCGATATCCACAGATACGCAGTATTTT | CAISESTWTGRAISTDTQYF
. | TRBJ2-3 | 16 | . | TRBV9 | TGTGCCAGCAGCGTCTTCACAGGAGTCCTCGGAGATACGCAGTATTTT | CASSVFTGVLGDTQYF